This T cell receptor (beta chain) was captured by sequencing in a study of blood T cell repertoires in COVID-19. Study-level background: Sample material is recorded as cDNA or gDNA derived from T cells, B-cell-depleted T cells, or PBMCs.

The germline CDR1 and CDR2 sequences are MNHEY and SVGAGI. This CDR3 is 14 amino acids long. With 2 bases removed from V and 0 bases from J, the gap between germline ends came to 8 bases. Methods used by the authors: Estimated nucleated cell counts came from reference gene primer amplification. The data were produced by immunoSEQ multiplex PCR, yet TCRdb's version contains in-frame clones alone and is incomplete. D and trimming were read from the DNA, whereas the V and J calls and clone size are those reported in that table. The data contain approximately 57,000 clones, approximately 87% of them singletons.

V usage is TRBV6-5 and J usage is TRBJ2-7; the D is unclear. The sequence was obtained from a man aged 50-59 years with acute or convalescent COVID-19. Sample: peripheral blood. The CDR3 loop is CASSYNTGSYEQYF. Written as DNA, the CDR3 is TGTGCCAGCAGTTACAATACGGGCTCCTACGAGCAGTACTTC.